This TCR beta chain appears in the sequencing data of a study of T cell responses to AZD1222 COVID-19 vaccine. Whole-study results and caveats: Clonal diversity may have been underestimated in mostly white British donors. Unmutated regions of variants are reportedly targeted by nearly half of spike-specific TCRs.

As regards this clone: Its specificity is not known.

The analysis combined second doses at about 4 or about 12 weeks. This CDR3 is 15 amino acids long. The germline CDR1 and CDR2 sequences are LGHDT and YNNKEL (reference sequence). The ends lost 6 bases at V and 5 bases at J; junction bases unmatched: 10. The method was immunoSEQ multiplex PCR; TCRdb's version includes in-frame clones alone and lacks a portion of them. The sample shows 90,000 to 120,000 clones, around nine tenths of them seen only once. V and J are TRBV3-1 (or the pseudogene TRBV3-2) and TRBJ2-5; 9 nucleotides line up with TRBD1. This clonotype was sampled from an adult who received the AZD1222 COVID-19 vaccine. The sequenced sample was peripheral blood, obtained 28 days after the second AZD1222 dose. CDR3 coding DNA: TGTGCCAGCAGACGAACAGGGGGCGGTGGCGAGACCCAGTACTTC. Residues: CASRRTGGGGETQYF.